Detailed here is one T cell receptor (beta chain). Its matching antigen is unknown. Since all of the isolated RNA was reverse transcribed, expressed TCRB transcripts were what got sequenced. Sequencing was performed with immunoSEQ multiplex PCR; in TCRdb, only in-frame clones are kept and a portion is missing. Here the sample spans about 230,000 clones, approximately 16% being singletons. The source of the sample is a study of beta chain features in type 1 diabetes. From germline, CDR1 is SGDLS and CDR2 YYNGEE. Deletions cut 0 bases from V and 9 bases from J, with 13 bases between. The CDR3 is 14 residues long. Cells sorted by CD45RO/CCR7/CD25/CD127/CD95/CD27 comprised CD4+ naive, central memory, regulatory and stem cell-like memory cells. Study-level results: Shortening of TCRB CDR3s, moderate but significant, appeared in all four CD4+ subsets of Type 1 diabetes patients. Healthy donors had naive, central memory and Treg TCRB repertoires that appeared less similar than those seen among patients.

The clonotype originates from a man aged 25 to 40 with type 1 diabetes. The V call is TRBV9, the J call TRBJ2-1; D is ambiguous. Source material: naive CD4+ T cells from blood. DNA for the CDR3: TGTGCCAGCAGCGTAGAGGGAATGCTTGGTGAGCAGTTCTTC. Translated, it gives CASSVEGMLGEQFF. Variable domain in full (rest from reference TRBV9 and TRBJ2-1): DSGVTQTPKHLITATGQRVTLRCSPRSGDLSVYWYQQSLDQGLQFLIQYYNGEERAKGNILERFSAQQFPDLHSELNLSSLELGDSALYFCASSVEGMLGEQFFGPGTRLTVL.